Sequencing of this TCR beta chain was carried out in a study of T cell responses to AZD1222 COVID-19 vaccine (dated by TCRdb to the early 2020s). In terms of the full investigation: AZD1222 recipients with second doses at about 4 weeks or about 12 weeks were pooled, because spike-specific TCR depth and breadth did not differ between schedules. TCR sequencing covered more than 230 trial participants: around 210 given two doses of AZD1222 and 26 given two doses of MenACWY control vaccine. Enrollment into the trials was organized by age into subgroups of 18-55, 56-69 and 70-plus years, and those subgroups contained approximately 160, 26 and 62 TCR-sequenced participants, respectively. The paper as a whole reports these results and caveats: The 56-69-year group was small, and its depth increase did not reach significance, likely because of low power. Because no day 14 peak-response samples were available, the repertoires could be characterized only after the peak T cell response. After two AZD1222 doses, spike-specific TCR breadth and depth were significantly higher than at day 0 and than in MenACWY recipients. Only five to seven AZD1222 recipients were SARS-CoV-2 seropositive at baseline, limiting conclusions about previously exposed vaccinees. Reportedly, close to half of the unique spike-specific TCRs recognized epitopes lying outside the regions that are mutated in the B.1.351 and B.1.1.7 variants. Participants were mostly white British and included more females than males, and it was suggested by the authors that clonal diversity may have been underestimated. The vaccine-associated CD4 TCRs covered the entire spike protein, and the dominant responses fell in regions 160-218 and 743-854.

Here V drops 5 bases and J drops 5 bases, and the junction holds 14 bases not matched to any gene. The CDR3 contains 18 residues, cysteine and phenylalanine counted. The kept DNA is CDR3 alone, 54 bases in frame from the first base. CDR1 and CDR2 are drawn from the germline V gene: SGHTS, YDEGEE. The CDR3 regions of human TCRbeta chains were analyzed by immunosequencing. Turning to the authors' computational methods: TCRs in the repertoires were matched against a reference library of SARS-CoV-2-specific TCRs that had been generated with the MIRA antigen-specificity platform. Breadth meant the fraction of unique TCRs that were SARS-CoV-2-associated, whereas depth meant the fraction of total T cells that were SARS-CoV-2-associated. Each spike-specific TCR was assigned to its reactive spike region and to a CD4 or CD8 class using the MIRA data. Log10-transformed breadth and depth values were compared by one-way ANOVA with Sidak's multiple comparisons tests. As stored in TCRdb, this immuneACCESS dataset retains in-frame rearrangements with V and J assigned. A fraction of the clones does not appear; measured against another copy, unresolved V genes explain less than half of the discrepancy, and the remainder lacks a known reason. V and J calls and clone size are as listed in that table; D and trimming were resolved from the DNA. This sample comprises tens of thousands of clones, more than 85% of them detected only once. Together, the top ten hold roughly 17% of the sample.

Note on this clone: Its recognized antigen is unknown. No base quality information exists; no much larger clone differs at one position.

This sample's time point label indicates: baseline before first vaccination. Vaccinee samples came from UK trials COV001 and COV002, including a single-blind randomized controlled phase 2/3 trial of AZD1222 (ChAdOx1 nCoV-19) in healthy adults. For TCRbeta chain sequencing, PBMC samples from trial participants were taken at day 0 and at day 28 after the second dose. Specimen: peripheral blood, collected on day 0 of AZD1222 vaccination. This sequence originates from an adult in good health. Recombination joined TRBV5-8 with TRBJ2-5; TRBD2 aligns with 14 central bases. The CDR3 loop reads CASSFRTSGGPHGETQYF. The DNA sequence is given as TGTGCCAGCAGTTTTCGGACTAGCGGGGGGCCCCATGGGGAGACCCAGTACTTC.